These T cell receptor beta chains were read from a single sample in a study of OX40 agonist ivuxolimab in advanced cancers. This table comes from immunoSEQ multiplex PCR, and its TCRdb copy is limited to in-frame clones, with some not included. The table has roughly 100,000 clones, 85% to 95% seen once. The sample consisted of CD4+ or CD8+ T cells sorted from blood, taken in a trial of the OX40 agonist ivuxolimab. These receptors all come from an adult with an advanced solid tumor such as melanoma, head and neck, liver or kidney cancer. Each CDR3 is given with its conserved first and last residue. The order of the fields is J gene, V gene, D gene, clone size, CDR3 DNA, CDR3 protein. D genes are given only for firm matches. Expanded clones are given a class, and other clones once, few, many or no size at all.

TRBJ2-1 TRBV4-2 TRBD2 . TGTGCCAGCAGCCAAGATGGAAGCCTAGCGGGAGCTTTAGGAATAGGATACAATGAGCAGTTCTTC CASSQDGSLAGALGIGYNEQFF
TRBJ2-5 TRBV7-2 . . TGTGCCAGCAGCCCCCTGTACCAAGAGACCCAGTACTTC CASSPLYQETQYF
TRBJ2-1 TRBV18 TRBD2 . TGTGCCAGCTCACTTTCGATAGCGGGGGTCTACAATGAGCAGTTCTTC CASSLSIAGVYNEQFF
TRBJ2-3 TRBV5-5 . . TGTGCCAGCAGCTTGATTTACGATACGCAGTATTTT CASSLIYDTQYF
TRBJ2-2 TRBV7-3 TRBD1 . TGTGCCAGCAGCTTACTTCCGGGACAGGGGGCCGGGGAGCTGTTTTTT CASSLLPGQGAGELFF
TRBJ2-6 TRBV18 . . TGTGCCAGCTCGGACTCTGGGGCCAACGTCCTGACTTTC CASSDSGANVLTF
TRBJ2-1 TRBV4-2 . . TGTGCCAGCAGCCAAGGCTTCCAGGGGCAGTTCTTC CASSQGFQGQFF
TRBJ1-3 TRBV30 . . TGTGCCTCCCAGGGATGGGGAAACACCATATATTTT CASQGWGNTIYF
TRBJ1-3 TRBV6-6 . . TGTGCCAGCAGTTACGGTACAGGGTCTGGAAACACCATATATTTT CASSYGTGSGNTIYF
TRBJ1-2 TRBV7-3 TRBD1 . TGTGCCAGCAGCTACGACAGGGGGAACTATGGCTACACCTTC CASSYDRGNYGYTF
TRBJ2-5 TRBV2 . . TGTGCCACTTTCATAGGCCAGGGCCGCGAGACCCAGTACTTC CATFIGQGRETQYF
TRBJ2-3 TRBV7-6 TRBD2 . TGTGCCAGCAGCTTAGTTGCGGGGGGCACAGATACGCAGTATTTT CASSLVAGGTDTQYF
TRBJ1-1 TRBV21-1 . . TGTGCCAGCAGCAAAGGGGGCCGGATAAGGAACACTGAAGCTTTCTTT CASSKGGRIRNTEAFF
TRBJ1-5 TRBV4-3 . few TGCGCCAGCAGCCAAGATCGGCAGGGGTGGCAGCCCCAGCATTTT CASSQDRQGWQPQHF
TRBJ2-3 TRBV10-2 . few TGCGCCACGCTACTCCTACCCGGGGGCACAGATACGCAGTATTTT CATLLLPGGTDTQYF
TRBJ2-1 TRBV7-3 . . TGTGCCAGCAGCTTTTTGCCGCAGGATGAGCAGTTCTTC CASSFLPQDEQFF
TRBJ1-1 TRBV5-1 . . TGCGCCAGCAGCTTTATTGTGGGGGACACTGAAGCTTTCTTT CASSFIVGDTEAFF
TRBJ1-1 TRBV30 . . TGTGCCTGGAGCCGGGGCTCTGAAGCTTTCTTT CAWSRGSEAFF
TRBJ2-5 TRBV28 TRBD2 . TGTGCCAGCAGTTTATACTTCGGACTAGCGGGGGGGCTCGCAGAGACCCAGTACTTC CASSLYFGLAGGLAETQYF
TRBJ1-5 TRBV5-6 . . TGTGCCAGCAGCTTCAGGGAAGTACAGCCCCAGCATTTT CASSFREVQPQHF
TRBJ2-1 TRBV7-3 TRBD1 . TGTGCCAGCAGCTTATTTTCAGGGGGCAATGAGCAGTTCTTC CASSLFSGGNEQFF
TRBJ2-1 TRBV7-2 . once TGTGCCAGCAGCTTAGTGAGGGGTGTGGAGCAGTTCTTC CASSLVRGVEQFF
TRBJ2-7 TRBV28 . . TGTGCCAGCAGTTTATACGGGAGCTTCTACGAGCAGTACTTC CASSLYGSFYEQYF
TRBJ2-2 TRBV10-2 . few TGCGCCAGCACCCGCATGGGGGTAGGGAACACCGGGGAGCTGTTTTTT CASTRMGVGNTGELFF
TRBJ2-6 TRBV7-2 . . TGTGCCAGCAGCTTATGGAGATACTCTGGGGCCAACGTCCTGACTTTC CASSLWRYSGANVLTF
TRBJ2-1 TRBV27 TRBD1 . TGTGCCAGCAGTGCGACCGGGACAGGCGCGGGGAATGAGCAGTTCTTC CASSATGTGAGNEQFF
TRBJ2-3 TRBV29-1 TRBD2 once TGCAGCGTTGAAGGGTTCAGCGGGATCGGTACAGATACGCAGTATTTT CSVEGFSGIGTDTQYF
TRBJ2-1 TRBV27 TRBD2 . TGTGCCAGCAGTTACGGACTAGCGGGAGGTGAGCAGTTCTTC CASSYGLAGGEQFF
TRBJ2-1 TRBV7-9 TRBD1 . TGTTCCTATTCGGGGGACAGGAGGACCTACAATGAGCAGTTCTTC CSYSGDRRTYNEQFF
TRBJ1-5 TRBV27 TRBD1 . TGTGCCAGCAGTTCCAGGACAGGGTTAAGCAATCAGCCCCAGCATTTT CASSSRTGLSNQPQHF
TRBJ1-4 TRBV18 . . TGTGCCAGCTCACCGGGAGCAACTAATGAAAAACTGTTTTTT CASSPGATNEKLFF
TRBJ1-5 TRBV30 . . TGTGCCTGGAGTGGCAGGGTGAATCAGCCCCAGCATTTT CAWSGRVNQPQHF
TRBJ1-3 TRBV9 . . TGTGCCAGCAGCCCTGCCGCTGGAAACACCATATATTTT CASSPAAGNTIYF
TRBJ2-3 TRBV28 TRBD1 . TGTGCCAGCAGTTTAGGGGGTGGGACAGGGGTGTTAGATACGCAGTATTTT CASSLGGGTGVLDTQYF
TRBJ1-5 TRBV6-6 TRBD1 once TGTGCCAGCAGGCAGACAGGGTTTGGTCAGCCCCAGCATTTT CASRQTGFGQPQHF
TRBJ1-1 TRBV28 . . TGTGCCATCAGGCCTTCGTACACTGAAGCTTTCTTT CAIRPSYTEAFF
TRBJ1-6 TRBV30 . once TGTGCCTGGAAGCAGTGGGAGAATTCACCCCTCCACTTT CAWKQWENSPLHF